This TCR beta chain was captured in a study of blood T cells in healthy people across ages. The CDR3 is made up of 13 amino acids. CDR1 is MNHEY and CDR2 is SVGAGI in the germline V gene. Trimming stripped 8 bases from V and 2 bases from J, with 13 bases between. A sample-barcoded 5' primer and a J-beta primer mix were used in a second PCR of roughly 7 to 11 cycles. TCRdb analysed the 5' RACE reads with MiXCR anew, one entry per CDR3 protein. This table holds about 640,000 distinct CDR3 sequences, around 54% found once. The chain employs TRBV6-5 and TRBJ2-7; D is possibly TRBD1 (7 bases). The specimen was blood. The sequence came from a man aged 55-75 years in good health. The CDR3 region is CASRGRGAYEQYF. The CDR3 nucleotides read TGTGCCAGCCGAGGCAGGGGGGCCTACGAGCAGTACTTC.